Listed here are 31 T cell receptor beta chains from one sample, sequenced in a study of T cells in Graves' hyperthyroidism and ophthalmopathy. RNA transcripts yielded amplified TCR beta CDR3 regions. Carried out on the TCR CDR3, a first-round RT-PCR used the HTBI primer set. TCRdb re-called the multiplex PCR reads with MiXCR, one entry per CDR3 protein. The table lists under 550,000 distinct CDR3 sequences, around 15% of them singletons. Sequenced material: blood. These receptors came from a woman aged 18-30 years with Graves' hyperthyroidism.

This clonotype came up many times. The gene calls are TRBV7-3 and TRBJ2-3, with 10 bases fitting TRBD2. Germline V gives CDR1 SGHTA, CDR2 FQGTGA. The CDR3 contains 15 residues. Trimming took 4 bases from V and 2 from J; bases not matched to a gene: 3. In DNA form, the CDR3 reads TGTGCCAGCAGCTCGGGACTAGCGCCCACAGATACGCAGTATTTT. This encodes CASSSGLAPTDTQYF.

As regards this clonotype: This sequence may be a read error, since a much larger clone differs from it by one base. The chain combines TRBV25-1 with TRBJ2-5; D gene ambiguous. The germline V gene encodes CDR1 MGHDK and CDR2 SYGVNS. CDR3 length: 13 amino acids. The V gene lost 4 bases and the J gene lost 5 bases, with 11 bases spanning the gap. CDR3 loop: CASSAYTRETQYF. CDR3 in DNA: TGTGCCAGCAGTGCCTACACGAGGGAGACCCAGTACTTC.

The rearrangement joins TRBV19 to TRBJ2-7; TRBD1 might be the D (5 bases). From germline, CDR1 is LNHDA and CDR2 SQIVND (reference sequence). The length of the CDR3 is 13 residues. The V gene lost 3 bases and the J gene lost 0 bases, with 6 bases spanning the gap. This chain's CDR3 is CASSIQGSYEQYF. CDR3 coding DNA: TGTGCCAGTAGTATTCAGGGCTCCTACGAGCAGTACTTC.

This chain links TRBV7-2 with TRBJ1-2, with D tentatively TRBD1 (6 bases). The CDR3 runs to 14 residues. V was shortened by 5 bases and J by 2 bases, with 12 bases between the two germline ends. The V gene's germline CDR1 is SGHTA and CDR2 FQGNSA. Here the CDR3 reads CASSPQQGNYGYTF. In DNA, the CDR3 is TGTGCCAGCAGCCCCCAACAGGGCAACTATGGCTACACCTTC. Supplemented by reference TRBV7-2 and TRBJ1-2, the full variable domain reads GAGVSQSPSNKVTEKGKDVELRCDPISGHTALYWYRQSLGQGLEFLIYFQGNSAPDKSGLPSDRFSAERTGGSVSTLTIQRTQQEDSAVYLCASSPQQGNYGYTFGSGTRLTVV.

This clonotype came up many times. The V call is TRBV20-1, the J call TRBJ2-5, with 9 bases that match TRBD2. The V gene's germline CDR1 is DFQATT and CDR2 SNEGSKA (reference sequence). Germline trimming cut 4 bases from V and 0 bases from J; bases unmatched to any gene: 6. The CDR3 totals 15 residues. CDR3 in amino acids: CSANKASGDQETQYF. The CDR3, as DNA: TGCAGTGCTAACAAGGCTAGCGGGGACCAAGAGACCCAGTACTTC.

This clonotype appeared once. V and J are TRBV30 and TRBJ2-7; 9 bases match TRBD1. The J segment lost 3 bases and the V segment lost 8 bases, leaving 5 bases of the junction unmatched. This CDR3 has 12 amino acids. Germline V gene sequence: CDR1 GTSNPN, CDR2 SVGIG (reference sequence). The CDR3: CARAGQGYEQYF. CDR3 DNA sequence: TGTGCCCGAGCGGGACAGGGCTACGAGCAGTACTTC.

This clonotype was counted ten times or more. This chain connects TRBV11-3 to TRBJ2-2; 10 bases match TRBD1. CDR1 and CDR2 from the germline V gene are SGHNT and YENEEA. V lost 5 bases, J lost 2 bases, and 11 bases stayed unmatched. CDR3 length: 18 residues. The CDR3 DNA is TGTGCCAGCAGCCCCCCCTGGGACAGGGGAGGCAACACCGGGGAGCTGTTTTTT. Protein sequence: CASSPPWDRGGNTGELFF.

Only a few counts were recorded for this clonotype. The chain combines TRBV9 with TRBJ1-1; D is uncertain. Germline V CDR1 and CDR2: SGDLS, YYNGEE. The CDR3 length is 13 residues. V was clipped by 0 bases and J by 5 bases, with 8 bases between them. The CDR3 DNA sequence: TGTGCCAGCAGCGTAGGACCGGGGACTGAAGCTTTCTTT. Translating gives CASSVGPGTEAFF.

Ten or more counts support this clonotype. The genes are TRBV28 and TRBJ1-6; D might be TRBD1 (5 bases). Germline V gene lookup returns CDR1 MDHEN and CDR2 SYDVKM. CDR3 size: 18 residues. Trimming removed 5 bases from V and 4 bases from J, with 21 bases in between. Here the CDR3 DNA reads TGTGCCAGCAGTCCCGTCCAGGGTTTAATACTATATAATTCACCCCTCCACTTT. Protein: CASSPVQGLILYNSPLHF. Using reference TRBV28 and TRBJ1-6 for the parts outside the CDR3, the full variable domain is DVKVTQSSRYLVKRTGEKVFLECVQDMDHENMFWYRQDPGLGLRLIYFSYDVKMKEKGDIPEGYSVSREKKERFSLILESASTNQTSMYLCASSPVQGLILYNSPLHFGNGTRLTVT.

This clonotype came up many times. DNA for the CDR3: TGTGCCAGCGTAGGTAGTACTGAAGCTTTCTTT. Amino acid sequence: CASVGSTEAFF. This chain uses TRBV27 with TRBJ1-1; no reliable D call. Trimming took off 8 bases at V and 5 bases at J, with 9 bases between the two ends. The CDR3 length is 11 residues. CDR1 and CDR2 from the germline V gene are MNHEY and SMNVEV (reference sequence).

This clonotype was counted between two and nine times. V gene TRBV19 combines with J gene TRBJ1-2; D unresolved. In germline, CDR1 is LNHDA, CDR2 SQIVND (reference sequence). This CDR3 comprises 15 residues. Trimming shortened V by 4 bases and J by 10 bases, and 22 bases separated the two germline ends. Written as DNA, the CDR3 is TGTGCCAGTAGTACCGACGGTTCACCTTTCAATGACTACACCTTC. Protein: CASSTDGSPFNDYTF.

In its sample, this clonotype was seen many times. This rearrangement joins TRBV6-2 or TRBV6-3 to TRBJ2-1; 11 positions agree with TRBD2. V trimming: 5 bases; J trimming: 5 bases; junction bases outside the gene matches: 5. The CDR3 covers 15 residues. Germline V gives CDR1 MNHEY, CDR2 SVGEGT. CDR3 nucleotide sequence: TGTGCCAGCAGTCGTCGACTAGCGGGACACAATGAGCAGTTCTTC. Translating it yields CASSRRLAGHNEQFF.

The chain carries TRBV5-1 and TRBJ2-5; 13 positions match TRBD2. The germline V gene encodes CDR1 SGHRS and CDR2 YFSETQ. CDR3 length: 17 residues. V trimming: 0 bases; J trimming: 5 bases; junction bases outside the gene matches: 7. CDR3 coding DNA: TGCGCCAGCAGCTTGGTTTGGACTAGCGGGAGACAGGAGACCCAGTACTTC. It translates to CASSLVWTSGRQETQYF.

This clonotype was seen repeatedly, ten times or more. The V gene is TRBV5-4, the J gene TRBJ1-1; D remains unclear. V shed 4 bases and J shed 3 bases, with 13 bases lying between them. Germline-derived CDR1 and CDR2 are SGHNT and YYREEE (reference sequence). The CDR3 runs 14 residues. This CDR3 reads CASSPPYGHTEAFF. The CDR3 coding sequence is TGTGCCAGCAGCCCCCCTTACGGCCACACTGAAGCTTTCTTT.

This clonotype was counted at least ten times. The chain couples TRBV27 to TRBJ2-7; unclear D gene. CDR3 length equals 15 residues. Trimming cost V 3 bases and J 0 bases, with 12 bases left between them. Looked up from germline, CDR1 is MNHEY and CDR2 is SMNVEV (reference sequence). Written as DNA, the CDR3 is TGTGCCAGCAGTTTTAGCCGGGTAACCTCCTACGAGCAGTACTTC. Encoded protein: CASSFSRVTSYEQYF.

In its sample, this clonotype was seen many times. This chain uses TRBV5-6 with TRBJ2-7; D is perhaps TRBD2 (5 bases). V lost 3 bases and J 7 bases, leaving 8 bases between the germline ends. This CDR3 is 11 amino acids long. The germline V gene has CDR1 SGHDT and CDR2 YYEEEE. The CDR3 sequence is CASSWRSEQYF. Here the CDR3 DNA reads TGTGCCAGCAGCTGGAGGTCTGAGCAGTACTTC.

This clonotype was seen a handful of times. V usage is TRBV30 and J usage is TRBJ2-1; 8 nucleotides align to TRBD2. The CDR3 spans 14 residues. J gave up 4 bases and V 0 bases, and 2 bases lay outside the gene matches. The germline V gene has CDR1 GTSNPN and CDR2 SVGIG (reference sequence). The CDR3 here is CAWSVLAVYNEQFF. DNA for the CDR3: TGTGCCTGGAGTGTACTAGCGGTTTACAATGAGCAGTTCTTC. Combining the CDR3 with reference TRBV30 and TRBJ2-1 gives the whole variable domain SQTIHQWPATLVQPVGSPLSLECTVEGTSNPNLYWYRQAAGRGLQLLFYSVGIGQISSEVPQNLSASRPQDRQFILSSKKLLLSDSGFYLCAWSVLAVYNEQFFGPGTRLTVL.

With regard to this clonotype: One end of the junction is discordant with germline, which a read error may explain. The rearrangement joins TRBV3-1 to TRBJ2-7, with 9 bases identical to TRBD2. This CDR3 region has 16 residues. CDR1 is LGHDT, CDR2 YNNKEL, per germline (reference sequence). CDR3 DNA: TGTGCCAGCAGCAACTGGCTAGCGGGGCTTTCCTACGGGCAGTACTTC. Translating gives CASSNWLAGLSYGQYF.

The chain combines TRBV20-1 with TRBJ2-7; D is uncertain. V was trimmed by 7 bases and J by 6 bases, leaving 13 bases between them. Germline loops: CDR1 DFQATT, CDR2 SNEGSKA (reference sequence). The CDR3 totals 11 residues. Written as DNA, the CDR3 is TGCAGTGAACTGACCATTGGCGAGCAGTACTTC. This codes for CSELTIGEQYF.

This clonotype has just a few counts. V usage is TRBV2 and J usage is TRBJ2-5, with D unresolved. Per the germline V gene, CDR1 is SNHLY and CDR2 is FYNNEI. The CDR3 is 13 amino acids. The V end lost 3 bases, the J end lost 14 bases, and 19 bases lay between the germline ends. CDR3 loop: CASSDPNETDLYF. CDR3 nucleotides: TGTGCCAGCAGTGACCCTAATGAGACTGATCTTTACTTC.

This clonotype appeared many times. V gene TRBV28 combines with J gene TRBJ2-7; 7 nucleotides line up with TRBD1. Trimming cost V 5 bases and J 3 bases; bases outside gene matches: 7. This CDR3 spans 14 amino acids. CDR1 is MDHEN and CDR2 is SYDVKM in the germline V gene. CDR3 in DNA: TGTGCCAGCAGTCGGGACAGTATGGGCTACGAGCAGTACTTC. Translated, it gives CASSRDSMGYEQYF. Supplemented by reference TRBV28 and TRBJ2-7, the full variable domain reads DVKVTQSSRYLVKRTGEKVFLECVQDMDHENMFWYRQDPGLGLRLIYFSYDVKMKEKGDIPEGYSVSREKKERFSLILESASTNQTSMYLCASSRDSMGYEQYFGPGTRLTVT.

This clonotype appeared many times. The J gene is TRBJ2-5, the V gene TRBV3-1, with D perhaps given as TRBD1 or TRBD2 (6 bases each). Trimming stripped 0 bases from V and 4 bases from J, with 12 bases between. The germline CDR1 and CDR2 sequences are LGHDT and YNNKEL (reference sequence). The CDR3 has 15 residues. The CDR3 sequence: CASSQDRGVVETQYF. The CDR3 DNA follows: TGTGCCAGCAGCCAAGATAGGGGGGTGGTAGAGACCCAGTACTTC.

J is TRBJ2-2 and V is TRBV28; D remains unclear. V lost 1 base, J lost 0 bases, and 6 bases lay in between. The germline gives CDR1 MDHEN, CDR2 SYDVKM. The CDR3 covers 15 residues. CDR3 residues: CASSLYSANTGELFF. CDR3 DNA sequence: TGTGCCAGCAGTTTATATTCAGCGAACACCGGGGAGCTGTTTTTT.

The chain combines TRBV9 with TRBJ2-3, with no clear D. V lost 0 bases to trimming and J lost 0 bases, with 8 bases between them. The germline V gene encodes CDR1 SGDLS and CDR2 YYNGEE. The CDR3 consists of 15 residues. The CDR3 DNA follows: TGTGCCAGCAGCGTAGAGGGCACAAGCACAGATACGCAGTATTTT. The encoded protein is CASSVEGTSTDTQYF.

This clonotype was counted only a few times. J is TRBJ1-4 and V is TRBV27; D is perhaps TRBD1 (5 bases). V lost 3 bases and J 8 bases, leaving 13 bases between the germline ends. CDR1 MNHEY and CDR2 SMNVEV come from the germline V gene (reference sequence). This CDR3 is built from 14 residues. CDR3 protein: CASSFRTGGEKLFF. Written as DNA, the CDR3 is TGTGCCAGCAGTTTTCGGACCGGGGGGGAAAAACTGTTTTTT.

This clonotype was seen at least ten times. V and J are TRBV20-1 and TRBJ2-7; TRBD1 matches at 9 bases. The CDR3 length is 13 residues. V gave up 6 bases and J gave up 3 bases; unmatched junction bases: 6. Germline V CDR1 and CDR2: DFQATT, SNEGSKA (reference sequence). As DNA, the CDR3 is TGCAGTGCACCCGGGACAGGGTTCTACGAGCAGTACTTC. Its translation is CSAPGTGFYEQYF.

The chain links TRBV10-2 to TRBJ1-5; D perhaps matches TRBD1 (5 bases). The germline gives CDR1 WSHSY, CDR2 SAAADI. The V and J ends lost 8 bases and 7 bases respectively, with 12 bases between them. CDR3 length: 12 residues. The chain's CDR3 is CASCARGQPQHF. The CDR3, as DNA: TGCGCCAGCTGCGCGCGGGGCCAGCCCCAGCATTTT.

There are many counts of this clonotype. This chain uses TRBV29-1 with TRBJ2-3; 8 bases line up with TRBD2. This CDR3 spans 15 amino acids. The V and J ends lost 0 bases and 0 bases, in that order; junction bases with no gene match: 2. Per the germline V gene, CDR1 is SQVTM and CDR2 is ANQGSEA. The CDR3 DNA reads as TGCAGCGTTGAAGATGAGCGGGGGAGCACAGATACGCAGTATTTT. Protein: CSVEDERGSTDTQYF.

This clonotype was detected many times. This chain joins TRBV29-1 and TRBJ2-3, with 9 bases that match TRBD1. CDR1 is SQVTM, CDR2 ANQGSEA, per germline. J lost 2 bases, V lost 3 bases, and 3 bases had no gene match. The CDR3 spans 14 residues. CDR3 DNA: TGCAGCGTTGACGGGACAGGGAACACAGATACGCAGTATTTT. Encoded protein: CSVDGTGNTDTQYF.

The chain employs TRBV30 and TRBJ2-7; either TRBD1 or TRBD2 may fit D (5 bases each). The germline gives CDR1 GTSNPN, CDR2 SVGIG (reference sequence). CDR3 size: 13 residues. Trimming took 5 bases from V and 5 from J, leaving 16 bases between them. The CDR3 is CAWARGRENEQYF. The CDR3 DNA follows: TGTGCCTGGGCTCGGGGCAGGGAAAACGAGCAGTACTTC. The full variable domain, completed using reference TRBV30 and TRBJ2-7, is SQTIHQWPATLVQPVGSPLSLECTVEGTSNPNLYWYRQAAGRGLQLLFYSVGIGQISSEVPQNLSASRPQDRQFILSSKKLLLSDSGFYLCAWARGRENEQYFGPGTRLTVT.

In its sample, this clonotype was seen many times. The chain is built from TRBV7-2 and TRBJ2-7, with 11 positions matching TRBD2. CDR1 SGHTA and CDR2 FQGNSA come from the germline V gene. CDR3 length: 16 amino acids. Trimming took 1 base from V and 0 from J; bases not matched to a gene: 2. CDR3 in DNA: TGTGCCAGCAGCTTAGGTCTAGCGGGAGGCTCCTACGAGCAGTACTTC. It codes for CASSLGLAGGSYEQYF.